Given below is one T cell receptor beta chain in context. The V end lost 3 bases, the J end lost 4 bases, and 9 bases lay between the germline ends. The germline V gene has CDR1 KGHSH and CDR2 LQKENI. The CDR3 sequence is 13 residues long. This sample is part of a study of glioma-infiltrating T cells. Amplification of TCR alpha and beta CDR3 regions from RNA used iRepertoire nested multiplex PCR. TCRdb called the multiplex PCR reads again in MiXCR, with one record for every CDR3 protein. The repertoire consists of 300,000 to 450,000 distinct CDR3 sequences, with 41% occurring once and the leading ten covering more than 10%.

The sample was glioma tissue, nonneoplastic brain tissue, or PBMCs (not recorded which). The chain employs TRBV18 and TRBJ1-1; D is unclear. This receptor was taken from a human donor with low-grade glioma or glioblastoma, undergoing nonglioma brain surgery, or in good health (not recorded which). CDR3 sequence reads: CASSPLVGTEAFF. In DNA, the CDR3 is TGTGCCAGCTCACCCCTTGTGGGCACTGAAGCTTTCTTT.